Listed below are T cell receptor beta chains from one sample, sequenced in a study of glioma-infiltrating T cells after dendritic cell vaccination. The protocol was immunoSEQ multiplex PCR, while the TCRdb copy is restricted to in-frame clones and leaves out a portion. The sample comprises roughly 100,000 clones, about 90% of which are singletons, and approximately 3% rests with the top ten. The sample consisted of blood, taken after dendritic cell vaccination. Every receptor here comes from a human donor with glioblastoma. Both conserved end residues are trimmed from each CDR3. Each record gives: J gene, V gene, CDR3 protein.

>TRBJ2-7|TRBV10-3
AISEQPGREGEQY
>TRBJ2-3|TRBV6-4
ASSAQDTDTQY
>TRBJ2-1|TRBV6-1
ASRTGGYTYNEQF
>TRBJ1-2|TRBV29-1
SAGTSGGGYGYT
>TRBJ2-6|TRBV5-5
ASSISGTGANVLT
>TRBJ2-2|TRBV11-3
ASSREMGELF
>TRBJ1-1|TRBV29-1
SAGQGRNTEAF
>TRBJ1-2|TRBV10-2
ASSSGQLDGYT
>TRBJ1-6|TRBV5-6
ASSFGQMNNSPLH
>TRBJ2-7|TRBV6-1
ASSGTSGASYEQY
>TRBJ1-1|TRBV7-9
ASSSTGTATEAF
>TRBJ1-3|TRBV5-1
ASSLDPPGNTIY
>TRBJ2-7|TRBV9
ASSGSGLAGEVQY
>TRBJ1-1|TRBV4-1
ASSHLSTNTEAF
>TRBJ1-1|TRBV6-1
ASSQTGNTEAF
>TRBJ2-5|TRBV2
ASSEDRRETQY
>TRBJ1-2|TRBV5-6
ASSLSVGRNGLSYGYT
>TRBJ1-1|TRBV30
AWSAGHGMNTEAF
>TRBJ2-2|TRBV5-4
ASSLAGGVNTGELF
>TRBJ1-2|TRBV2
ASTPGHSNYGYT
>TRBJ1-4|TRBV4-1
ASSHSPGQGLKLF
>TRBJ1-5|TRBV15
ATSRAPAGQNQPQH
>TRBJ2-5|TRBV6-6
ASSYSSRGETQY
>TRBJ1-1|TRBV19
ASSRGGTEAF
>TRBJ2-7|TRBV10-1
ASSAVAGGPLNEQY
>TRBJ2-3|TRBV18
ASAGTASTDTQY
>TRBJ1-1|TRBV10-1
ASPRVVGKREAF
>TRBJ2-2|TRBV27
ASSLGTTAGELF
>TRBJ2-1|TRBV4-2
ASSPRTGNHEQF
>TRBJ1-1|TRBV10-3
AISETGETEAF
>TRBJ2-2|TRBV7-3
ASSLMGANTGELF
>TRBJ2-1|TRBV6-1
ASSWGGYNEQF
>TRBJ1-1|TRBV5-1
ASTYWTGMNTEAF
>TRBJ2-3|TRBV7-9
ASSLVAGVLDTQY
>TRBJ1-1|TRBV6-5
ASTLTGRLTEAF
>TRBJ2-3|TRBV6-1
ASSEVIVSTDTQY
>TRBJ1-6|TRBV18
ASSPGTGFSPLH
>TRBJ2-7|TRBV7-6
ASSSDRDHEQY
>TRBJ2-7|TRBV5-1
ASRLQGAREQY
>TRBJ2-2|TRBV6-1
ASSNRVPTGELF
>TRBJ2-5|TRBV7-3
ASSSGTAGGETQY